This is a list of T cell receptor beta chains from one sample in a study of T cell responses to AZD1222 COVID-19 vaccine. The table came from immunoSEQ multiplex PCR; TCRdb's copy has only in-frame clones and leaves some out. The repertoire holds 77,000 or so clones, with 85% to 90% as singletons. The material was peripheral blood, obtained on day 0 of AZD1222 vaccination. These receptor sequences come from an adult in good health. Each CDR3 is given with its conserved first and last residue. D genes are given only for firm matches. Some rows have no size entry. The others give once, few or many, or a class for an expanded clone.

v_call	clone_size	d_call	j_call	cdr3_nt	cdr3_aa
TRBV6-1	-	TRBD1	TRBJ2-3	TGTGCCAGCAGTGGTGGACAGGGGGCGGTCACAGATACGCAGTATTTT	CASSGGQGAVTDTQYF
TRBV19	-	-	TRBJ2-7	TGTGCCACCGAGGGTTTCTCAGGGGAGCAGTACTTC	CATEGFSGEQYF
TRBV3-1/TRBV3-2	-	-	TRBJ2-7	TGTGCCAGCAGCGAAGGCCAGCGGGTAGGAGAGCAGTACTTC	CASSEGQRVGEQYF
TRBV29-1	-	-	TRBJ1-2	TGCAGCGTTGGACGCCAGGGGGGCTACACCTTC	CSVGRQGGYTF
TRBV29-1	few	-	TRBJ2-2	TGCAGCGTTGTTCTCAGAGGGGAGCTGTTTTTT	CSVVLRGELFF
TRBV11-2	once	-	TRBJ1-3	TGTGCCAGCGGGGAAACTGGAAACACCATATATTTT	CASGETGNTIYF
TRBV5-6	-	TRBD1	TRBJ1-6	TGTGCCAGCAGCCTGCCAGGGGGTAATTCACCCCTCCACTTT	CASSLPGGNSPLHF
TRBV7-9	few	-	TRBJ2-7	TGTGCCAGCAGCCTTTCCTACGAGCAGTACTTC	CASSLSYEQYF
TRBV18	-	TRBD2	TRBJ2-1	TGTGCCAGCTCACCAAGATCCCTAGCGGGCCTCCCTTCGCGCAATGAGCAGTTCTTC	CASSPRSLAGLPSRNEQFF
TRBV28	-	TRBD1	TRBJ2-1	TGTGCCAGCATAGGGACAGGGGCTAACAATGAGCAGTTCTTC	CASIGTGANNEQFF
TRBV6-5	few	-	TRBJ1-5	TGTGCCAGCAGCGGGACGGCCTATAGCAATCAGCCCCAGCATTTT	CASSGTAYSNQPQHF